One T cell receptor beta chain is described in this entry. Its antigen is unidentified. The data belong to a study of T cell responses to AZD1222 COVID-19 vaccine. Study results and limitations: Females made up more of the donors, who were largely white British, and clonal diversity may have come out too low. Increased Spike-specific TCR breadth and depth were observed after two AZD1222 doses.

The data were produced by immunoSEQ multiplex PCR, yet TCRdb's version contains in-frame clones alone and is incomplete. The repertoire includes approximately 70,000 clones, around 90% of them detected once, and approximately 25% sits in the top ten. V gave up 0 bases and J gave up 11 bases, with 16 bases separating them. This CDR3 contains 13 residues. Germline values: CDR1 GTSNPN, CDR2 SVGIG (reference sequence). Source: peripheral blood, taken on day 0 of AZD1222 vaccination. The receptor comes from an adult in good health. The V call is TRBV30, the J call TRBJ1-1; D is ambiguous. The CDR3 bases are TGTGCCTGGAGTGTAGCCCGGCTGCCTCGGGCTTTCTTT. This codes for CAWSVARLPRAFF.